This passage covers 26 T cell receptor beta chains from one sample sequenced in a study of cytomegalovirus exposure and HLA in healthy donors. Amplification used 60 Vbeta primers and 13 Jbeta primers. Profiling relied on immunoSEQ multiplex PCR, and the TCRdb table lists in-frame clones only, not all of them. In the table there are under 130,000 clones, around 80% of which are singletons. The sample consisted of PBMCs. The receptors were gathered from a female donor in good health and CMV-seropositive.

This chain links TRBV2 with TRBJ1-5; a weak D match, TRBD1 (6 bases). Trimming shortened V by 8 bases and J by 4 bases, and 24 bases separated the two germline ends. Germline CDR1 SNHLY, CDR2 FYNNEI. The CDR3 covers 17 residues. CDR3 loop: CASCCLSRGRGNQPQHF. For the CDR3, the DNA is TGTGCCAGCTGTTGTTTGAGTCGGGGGCGGGGGAATCAGCCCCAGCATTTT.

The genes are TRBV7-3 and TRBJ2-1, with D maybe TRBD2 (6 bases). V was cut by 0 bases and J by 6 bases, with 21 bases left in between. This CDR3 region has 18 residues. CDR1 and CDR2 (germline): SGHTA, FQGTGA. The CDR3 loop reads CASSLTGGRTGAVNEQFF. In DNA, the CDR3 is TGTGCCAGCAGCTTAACGGGGGGAAGAACAGGTGCCGTCAATGAGCAGTTCTTC.

The chain carries TRBV6-1 and TRBJ1-2; TRBD1 matches 9 bases. V was clipped by 1 base and J by 5 bases; unmatched bases: 5. CDR1 and CDR2 (germline): MNHNS, SASEGT. The CDR3 covers 15 residues. CDR3 coding DNA: TGTGCCAGCAGTGAAGGCACAGGGGGCAGGTATGGCTACACCTTC. This encodes CASSEGTGGRYGYTF.

This sequence joins TRBV13 and TRBJ1-2, with TRBD1 identical over 7 bases. V was clipped by 5 bases and J by 4 bases; unmatched bases: 4. CDR3 length: 13 amino acids. Germline V gives CDR1 PRHDT, CDR2 FYEKMQ (reference sequence). CDR3 protein: CASSLGQVYGYTF. The CDR3 nucleotides are TGTGCCAGCAGCCTCGGACAGGTCTATGGCTACACCTTC. Based on the CDR3 plus reference TRBV13 and TRBJ1-2, the full variable domain is AAGVIQSPRHLIKEKRETATLKCYPIPRHDTVYWYQQGPGQDPQFLISFYEKMQSDKGSIPDRFSAQQFSDYHSELNMSSLELGDSALYFCASSLGQVYGYTFGSGTRLTVV.

This clone was recorded only once. The V and J genes are TRBV4-1 and TRBJ2-1, with 7 bases that match TRBD2. The CDR3 extends over 15 amino acids. Trimming at V came to 4 bases and at J to 5 bases, leaving 8 bases not matched to a gene. The germline V gene has CDR1 MGHRA and CDR2 YSYEKL. Here the CDR3 reads CASSRDGGRDNEQFF. The CDR3 nucleotides read TGCGCCAGCAGCCGAGATGGGGGGAGGGACAATGAGCAGTTCTTC.

CDR3 sequence: CASMLDSVSNQPQHF. CDR3 bases: TGTGCCAGTATGTTGGACAGCGTGAGCAATCAGCCCCAGCATTTT. The rearrangement uses TRBV19 and TRBJ1-5, with a possible D match to TRBD1 (6 bases). This CDR3 spans 15 amino acids. Trimming left V 7 bases short and J 1 base short, with 14 bases between. CDR1 is LNHDA and CDR2 is SQIVND in the germline V gene (reference sequence).

The V and J genes are TRBV6-1 and TRBJ2-7; TRBD1 might be the D (6 bases). Germline V gives CDR1 MNHNS, CDR2 SASEGT. The CDR3 loop spans 14 amino acids. V was shortened by 0 bases and J by 11 bases, with 17 bases between the two germline ends. In nucleotides, the CDR3 is TGTGCCAGCAGTGAAGCGCAGGGGCCCCGGGCTGAGTACTTC. Amino acid sequence: CASSEAQGPRAEYF.

This chain links TRBV11-1 with TRBJ2-7, with 8 bases lining up with TRBD1. The length of the CDR3 is 14 residues. Germline V gene sequence: CDR1 SGHAT, CDR2 FQDESV (reference sequence). V lost 8 bases, J lost 2 bases, and 8 bases stayed unmatched. The CDR3 region has the DNA TGTGCCAGCGCAGAAGAACAGGGGGCCTACGAGCAGTACTTC. It yields the protein CASAEEQGAYEQYF.

This clone was observed a few times. The rearrangement joins TRBV6-1 to TRBJ2-5; 13 positions agree with TRBD2. The germline V gene encodes CDR1 MNHNS and CDR2 SASEGT. Losses at the gene ends were 6 bases for V and 3 bases for J; bases not matched to a gene: 4. This CDR3 region has 15 residues. The CDR3 nucleotides are TGTGCCAGCAGCCGACTAGCGGGGGGTGAAGAGACCCAGTACTTC. Encoded protein: CASSRLAGGEETQYF.

The CDR3 region has the DNA TGTGCCTGGAGTGTACGTCTAGCGGGAGTTAATGAGCAGTTCTTC. Encoded protein: CAWSVRLAGVNEQFF. The chain couples TRBV30 to TRBJ2-1, with 10 positions matching TRBD2. J was trimmed by 7 bases and V by 0 bases; bases with no gene match: 6. The CDR3 spans 15 residues. Germline values: CDR1 GTSNPN, CDR2 SVGIG (reference sequence). Combining the CDR3 with reference TRBV30 and TRBJ2-1 gives the whole variable domain SQTIHQWPATLVQPVGSPLSLECTVEGTSNPNLYWYRQAAGRGLQLLFYSVGIGQISSEVPQNLSASRPQDRQFILSSKKLLLSDSGFYLCAWSVRLAGVNEQFFGPGTRLTVL.

J is TRBJ1-3 and V is TRBV4-2, with 8 bases matching TRBD1. Losses at the gene ends were 3 bases for V and 1 base for J; bases not matched to a gene: 11. Germline V CDR1 and CDR2: LGHNA, YNFKEQ. This CDR3 spans 18 amino acids. The CDR3 coding sequence is TGTGCCAGCAGCCAGTCTATTTGGGACAGGCTTTCTGGAAACACCATATATTTT. As protein: CASSQSIWDRLSGNTIYF.

The rearrangement uses TRBV19 and TRBJ2-2; 7 bases are shared with TRBD2. V dropped 5 bases and J dropped 4; count of bases not matched to a gene: 10. This CDR3 contains 16 residues. Germline V lookup: CDR1 LNHDA, CDR2 SQIVND (reference sequence). The CDR3 coding sequence is TGTGCCAGTAGTTCCGGAGTAGCGGGTACCACCGGGGAGCTGTTTTTT. Protein sequence: CASSSGVAGTTGELFF.

This chain joins TRBV23-1 and TRBJ1-5, with D uncertain. TRBV23-1 is an ORF; its function is uncertain. V was trimmed by 2 bases and J by 3 bases, leaving 8 bases between them. The CDR3 is 14 residues long. In DNA form, the CDR3 reads TGCGCCAGCAGTCAACAACCAGACAATCAGCCCCAGCATTTT. It yields the protein CASSQQPDNQPQHF.

The rearrangement uses TRBV7-3 and TRBJ2-1; D might be TRBD1 (6 bases). Germline CDR1 SGHTA, CDR2 FQGTGA. Trimming pared 5 bases from V and 6 bases from J, leaving 11 bases between. The length of the CDR3 is 13 residues. In DNA, the CDR3 is TGTGCCAGCAGCCCAGGGGAGCGCAATGAGCAGTTCTTC. Its protein product is CASSPGERNEQFF.

The chain employs TRBV6-1 and TRBJ2-5; 8 nucleotides line up with TRBD2. The V gene end was trimmed by 10 bases and the J gene end by 3 bases; junction bases not matched to a gene: 7. CDR3 length equals 13 residues. In germline, CDR1 is MNHNS, CDR2 SASEGT. CDR3 sequence (DNA): TGTGCCACCCCGGGACTAGTTAAAGAGACCCAGTACTTC. Its protein is CATPGLVKETQYF.

This chain joins TRBV4-3 and TRBJ1-1, with D perhaps matching TRBD1 (5 bases). Germline V lookup: CDR1 LGHNA, CDR2 YSLEER. This CDR3 comprises 14 residues. The V end lost 4 bases, the J end lost 4 bases, and 13 bases lay between the germline ends. As DNA, the CDR3 is TGCGCCAGCAGCCCGAGTTGGGGCCGCACTGAAGCTTTCTTT. It translates to CASSPSWGRTEAFF.

The genes are TRBV4-3 and TRBJ1-1; D is perhaps TRBD1 (6 bases). Per the germline V gene, CDR1 is LGHNA and CDR2 is YSLEER. Trimming removed 0 bases from V and 7 bases from J, with 12 bases in between. The CDR3 has 14 amino acids. In DNA form, the CDR3 reads TGCGCCAGCAGCCAAGATTCAGGGGACGGTGAAGCTTTCTTT. Amino acid sequence: CASSQDSGDGEAFF.

The chain combines TRBV18 with TRBJ1-5; TRBD1 matches at 10 bases. Unmatched junction bases numbered 10, after V lost 5 bases and J lost 0 bases. Germline loops: CDR1 KGHSH, CDR2 LQKENI. The CDR3 loop spans 18 amino acids. This chain's CDR3 is CASSDRGLRVGSNQPQHF. In DNA form, the CDR3 reads TGTGCCAGCTCAGACAGGGGGCTCCGGGTTGGTAGCAATCAGCCCCAGCATTTT. The complete variable domain, with remaining parts taken from reference TRBV18 and TRBJ1-5, reads NAGVMQNPRHLVRRRGQEARLRCSPMKGHSHVYWYRQLPEEGLKFMVYLQKENIIDESGMPKERFSAEFPKEGPSILRIQQVVRGDSAAYFCASSDRGLRVGSNQPQHFGDGTRLSIL.

This clone occurred a few times. One junction end does not reproduce the germline sequence, and a read error may be involved. V and J are TRBV7-7 and TRBJ1-5, with TRBD1 identical over 9 bases. Germline assignment: CDR1 SSHAT and CDR2 FNYEAQ (reference sequence). This CDR3 is 19 amino acids long. CDR3 sequence (DNA): TGTGCTAGCAGCGCGCGGGGGACAGGGACTACCGATAGCAATCAGCCCCAGCATTTT. Amino acid sequence: CASSARGTGTTDSNQPQHF. Full variable domain (outside the CDR3, taken from reference TRBV7-7 and TRBJ1-5): GAGVSQSPRYKVTKRGQDVTLRCDPISSHATLYWYQQALGQGPEFLTYFNYEAQPDKSGLPSDRFSAERPEGSISTLTIQRTEQRDSAMYRCASSARGTGTTDSNQPQHFGDGTRLSIL.

This chain uses TRBV6-1 with TRBJ1-6; 9 bases are a match to TRBD1. The CDR3 extends over 13 amino acids. Germline CDR1 reads MNHNS; CDR2 reads SASEGT. V was pared by 10 bases and J by 9 bases, with 7 bases of the junction left unmatched. The CDR3 DNA reads as TGTGCCAACAGAAGGACAGGGGTTTCACCCCTCCACTTT. Translation gives CANRRTGVSPLHF.

The chain recombines TRBV7-2 with TRBJ2-1; 11 positions agree with TRBD2. After removal of 6 bases from V and 4 bases from J, the junction contained 5 bases not matched to a gene. Per germline, CDR1 SGHTA and CDR2 FQGNSA. This CDR3 has 15 amino acids. CDR3 bases: TGTGCCAGCAGACCGCGACTAGCGGGATACAATGAGCAGTTCTTC. This sequence encodes CASRPRLAGYNEQFF.

The gene calls are TRBV7-9 and TRBJ1-5; 8 nucleotides align to TRBD1. Per the germline V gene, CDR1 is SEHNR and CDR2 is FQNEAQ (reference sequence). V shed 0 bases, J shed 2 bases, and the junction held 6 bases outside the gene matches. This CDR3 has 17 amino acids. The CDR3 region is CASSLAHETGGNQPQHF. For the CDR3, the DNA is TGTGCCAGCAGCTTAGCCCACGAGACAGGGGGCAATCAGCCCCAGCATTTT.

This clone came up once. This chain uses TRBV6-1 with TRBJ1-2; D is ambiguous. From germline, CDR1 is MNHNS and CDR2 SASEGT. Trimming pared 4 bases from V and 1 base from J, leaving 13 bases between. This CDR3 contains 15 residues. CDR3 in DNA: TGTGCCAGCAGTGTCGATGGGGAGGATAACTATGGCTACACCTTC. This codes for CASSVDGEDNYGYTF.

The gene calls are TRBV19 and TRBJ1-6; TRBD1 agrees at 9 bases. V was clipped by 4 bases and J by 9 bases; unmatched bases: 7. There are 15 residues in the CDR3. The germline V gene encodes CDR1 LNHDA and CDR2 SQIVND (reference sequence). For the CDR3, the DNA is TGTGCCAGTAGTAATACCGGACAGGGGAGTTCACCCCTCCACTTT. Its protein is CASSNTGQGSSPLHF.

The chain recombines TRBV2 with TRBJ2-3, with 14 bases matching TRBD2. This CDR3 contains 15 residues. J lost 2 bases, V lost 8 bases, and 3 bases had no gene match. The germline V gene encodes CDR1 SNHLY and CDR2 FYNNEI. The chain's CDR3 is CASQGLAGDTDTQYF. As DNA, the CDR3 is TGTGCCAGCCAGGGACTAGCGGGAGACACAGATACGCAGTATTTT.

This sequence joins TRBV7-2 and TRBJ1-6; D possibly corresponds to TRBD1 (5 bases). The CDR3 consists of 14 residues. V gave up 1 base and J gave up 10 bases, with 11 bases separating them. The germline V gene has CDR1 SGHTA and CDR2 FQGNSA. The CDR3 DNA follows: TGTGCCAGCAGCTTAGGGGGGGGTAACTCACCCCTCCACTTT. Translation gives CASSLGGGNSPLHF.